Listed here is a single T cell receptor (beta chain). The germline V and J ends were trimmed by 5 bases and 4 bases, with 14 bases remaining between them. Germline V lookup: CDR1 MNHNS, CDR2 SASEGT. This CDR3 comprises 15 residues. Sample time point: pre-sensitization, week 0. The treatment denotes: therapeutic diphenylcyclopropenone sensitization with weekly scalp DPC. Prior to each patch test being applied, blood was drawn. One entry per CDR3 protein, called by TCRdb with MiXCR from the RACE reads. Among roughly 380,000 distinct CDR3 sequences listed, 4.5% to 5.5% were seen once. This sample was taken from a study of human T cells and chemical hapten exposure. In the study overall: Patients additionally received therapeutic doses of diphenylcyclopropenone on the scalp once a week, and this continued throughout the roughly 25-week study.

This TCR was recovered from a woman between 45 and 65 years old with alopecia areata. Some clones in this sample may be carry-over from other donors' samples. The J gene is TRBJ1-4, the V gene TRBV6-1; maybe TRBD1 (6 bases). Here the sequenced sample was whole blood, taken in connection with sensitization to the hapten diphenylcyclopropenone (DPC). This CDR3 is CASSTLRTDNEKLFF. The CDR3 region has the DNA TGTGCCAGCAGTACCCTGAGGACAGATAATGAAAAACTGTTTTTT.